This TCR beta chain comes out of a study of blood T cell repertoires in COVID-19. Across the whole study: Researchers got acute and convalescent COVID-19 samples from the United States, Italy and Spain. Sources were T cells, B-cell-depleted T cells, or PBMCs; the material itself was cDNA or gDNA.

Authors' methods: Amplification with reference gene primers provided the estimates of nucleated cell counts. Assay: immunoSEQ multiplex PCR; the TCRdb copy retains only in-frame clones and omits some. The D gene and trimming were derived from the DNA, and the V and J assignments and clone size from that table. The sample carries roughly 160,000 clones, under 95% recorded once. Germline V gene data show CDR1 as SEHNR and CDR2 as FQNEAQ (reference sequence). The CDR3 sequence is 16 residues long. After removal of 3 bases from V and 1 base from J, the junction contained 5 bases not matched to a gene. This chain links TRBV7-9 with TRBJ1-4, with 7 positions matching TRBD1. The clonotype originates from a man younger than 35 with acute or convalescent COVID-19. Source material: peripheral blood. CDR3: CASSFNRGVTNEKLFF. In DNA, the CDR3 is TGTGCCAGCAGCTTCAACAGGGGAGTAACTAATGAAAAACTGTTTTTT.